The 25 T cell receptor beta chains reported below all come from one sample, sequenced in a study of cytomegalovirus exposure and HLA in healthy donors. Primers for the PCR totalled 60 Vbeta and 13 Jbeta. Sequenced by immunoSEQ multiplex PCR; TCRdb stores in-frame clones only, minus some. Among approximately 200,000 clones listed, roughly four fifths were seen once. Source material: PBMCs. The receptor set was obtained from a girl aged 2 to 9 in good health and CMV-seronegative.

The J gene is TRBJ2-7, the V gene TRBV28, with TRBD2 matching 8 bases. J lost 4 bases, V lost 4 bases, and 12 bases had no gene match. Germline V CDR1 and CDR2: MDHEN, SYDVKM. The CDR3 spans 16 residues. CDR3 nucleotide sequence: TGTGCCAGCAGTTCCGACCGGACTAGCCGGGTTTACGAGCAGTACTTC. Translating gives CASSSDRTSRVYEQYF.

This clone was counted only a few times. This same CDR3 is encoded by further DNA sequences in the sample. This chain links TRBV2 with TRBJ1-1, with a tentative D call TRBD1 (5 bases). Trimming took 0 bases from V and 5 from J, leaving 10 bases between them. The CDR3 runs 14 residues. Germline V gives CDR1 SNHLY, CDR2 FYNNEI. This CDR3 is CASSEAFGGTEAFF. The DNA for the CDR3 is TGTGCCAGCAGTGAAGCTTTCGGGGGTACTGAAGCTTTCTTT.

About this clone itself: Other nucleotide sequences from this sample produce the same CDR3. The CDR3 sequence: CASSPGTSGYEQYF. CDR3 in DNA: TGTGCCAGCTCACCAGGGACTAGCGGCTACGAGCAGTACTTC. The J gene is TRBJ2-7, the V gene TRBV18; 11 bases align to TRBD2. Germline assignment: CDR1 KGHSH and CDR2 LQKENI. The CDR3 has 14 amino acids. V shed 2 bases, J shed 3 bases, and the junction held 0 bases outside the gene matches.

In regard to this clone: The same CDR3 also results from other DNA sequences found in this sample. The chain is built from TRBV18 and TRBJ2-5; D is unresolved. Trimming removed 3 bases from V and 2 bases from J, with 4 bases in between. Germline loops: CDR1 KGHSH, CDR2 LQKENI. This CDR3 comprises 12 residues. Written as DNA, the CDR3 is TGTGCCAGCTCACCCTCTCAAGAGACCCAGTACTTC. This encodes CASSPSQETQYF.

The chain joins TRBV2 to TRBJ2-6; D is possibly TRBD2 (5 bases). V lost 3 bases, J lost 0 bases, and 12 bases lay in between. The CDR3 spans 17 residues. Germline CDR1 reads SNHLY; CDR2 reads FYNNEI. CDR3 DNA: TGTGCCAGCAGTGACGGGGTTATTAGCTCTGGGGCCAACGTCCTGACTTTC. Amino acid sequence: CASSDGVISSGANVLTF.

The V gene is TRBV19, the J gene TRBJ1-4, with a weak D call TRBD1 (5 bases). The V and J ends lost 5 bases and 0 bases respectively, with 10 bases between them. Germline CDR1 is LNHDA and CDR2 is SQIVND (reference sequence). The CDR3 sequence is 15 residues long. The CDR3 DNA is TGTGCCAGTAGTTTGTGGGGGGCAACTAATGAAAAACTGTTTTTT. Amino acid sequence: CASSLWGATNEKLFF.

J is TRBJ2-7 and V is TRBV30, with TRBD2 matching 13 bases. The CDR3 is 18 residues long. J lost 2 bases, V lost 8 bases, and 18 bases had no gene match. Germline V lookup: CDR1 GTSNPN, CDR2 SVGIG (reference sequence). This chain's CDR3 is CALGGNGLAGVTAYEQYF. The DNA for the CDR3 is TGTGCCCTGGGGGGGAACGGACTAGCGGGAGTTACGGCCTACGAGCAGTACTTC.

The chain links TRBV21-1 to TRBJ2-7; the table assigns TRBD2, which was not confirmed against the DNA. TRBV21-1 is given as a pseudogene. The CDR3 contains 18 residues. The CDR3 DNA sequence: TGTGCCAGCAGCCGTAAAGTGGGGACTAGCGGGGATACCTACGAGCAGTACTTC. Encoded protein: CASSRKVGTSGDTYEQYF.

The rearrangement joins TRBV4-1 to TRBJ2-5; D is undetermined. Trimming took off 0 bases at V and 11 bases at J, with 13 bases between the two ends. Germline assignment: CDR1 MGHRA and CDR2 YSYEKL. CDR3 length: 13 residues. CDR3 in DNA: TGCGCCAGCAGCCAAGATCTTTCCGGTGCGCAGTACTTC. It is translated as CASSQDLSGAQYF.

The chain combines TRBV19 with TRBJ1-6; possible D gene TRBD1, 5 bases. There are 19 residues in the CDR3. V lost 1 base and J 4 bases, leaving 20 bases between the germline ends. Germline loops: CDR1 LNHDA, CDR2 SQIVND (reference sequence). CDR3 region: CASSIGPSQGWPYNSPLHF. As DNA, the CDR3 is TGTGCCAGTAGTATAGGACCGTCTCAGGGCTGGCCTTATAATTCACCCCTCCACTTT.

In DNA form, the CDR3 reads TGTGCCAGTAGCTTTTTTAGCGGGAGCATGGATGAGCAGTTCTTC. This sequence encodes CASSFFSGSMDEQFF. The V and J genes are TRBV19 and TRBJ2-1; 9 bases map to TRBD2. There are 15 residues in the CDR3. Germline V gene sequence: CDR1 LNHDA, CDR2 SQIVND (reference sequence). The ends lost 6 bases at V and 8 bases at J; junction bases unmatched: 11.

The rearrangement uses TRBV7-9 and TRBJ2-3; 7 nucleotides line up with TRBD2. The V segment lost 5 bases and the J segment 5 bases; nucleotides outside the gene matches: 7. The CDR3 consists of 14 residues. Germline V gene lookup returns CDR1 SEHNR and CDR2 FQNEAQ (reference sequence). DNA of the CDR3: TGTGCCAGCAGCCAGCGGGGCCTCGGAGATACGCAGTATTTT. It codes for CASSQRGLGDTQYF.

V and J are TRBV10-3 and TRBJ1-1, with 9 bases lining up with TRBD1. Germline-derived CDR1 and CDR2 are ENHRY and SYGVKD. Unmatched junction bases numbered 3, after V lost 6 bases and J lost 1 base. This CDR3 has 14 residues. The CDR3 bases are TGTGCCATCAGATGGACAGGGGAGAACACTGAAGCTTTCTTT. Its protein product is CAIRWTGENTEAFF.

This clone was observed a handful of times. This chain connects TRBV29-1 to TRBJ1-1; D is unresolved. Germline V gives CDR1 SQVTM, CDR2 ANQGSEA. This CDR3 is built from 12 residues. V was trimmed by 4 bases and J by 0 bases, leaving 6 bases between them. CDR3 nucleotide sequence: TGCAGCGTTGGGACTCTGAACACTGAAGCTTTCTTT. Translation: CSVGTLNTEAFF.

This chain uses TRBV6-1 with TRBJ2-7; D unclear. The germline CDR1 and CDR2 sequences are MNHNS and SASEGT. Trimming pared 8 bases from V and 2 bases from J, leaving 7 bases between. The CDR3 totals 11 residues. The CDR3 region is CASLATYEQYF. The CDR3 coding sequence is TGTGCCAGCCTCGCTACCTACGAGCAGTACTTC.

The DNA for the CDR3 is TGTGCCAGCAGCTTGGACAGGAACTATGGCTACACCTTC. Protein: CASSLDRNYGYTF. The V call is TRBV5-6, the J call TRBJ1-2; D is perhaps TRBD1 (5 bases). Germline CDR1 SGHDT, CDR2 YYEEEE. Between the trimmed V and J ends, which lost 0 bases and 2 bases, there was a span of 5 bases. This CDR3 is 13 amino acids long.

This chain joins TRBV4-2 and TRBJ2-7, with D maybe TRBD2 (5 bases). Trimming shortened V by 2 bases and J by 4 bases, and 12 bases separated the two germline ends. Germline V CDR1 and CDR2: LGHNA, YNFKEQ. CDR3 length: 14 residues. The CDR3 reads CASSQLGGPYEQYF. Written as DNA, the CDR3 is TGTGCCAGCAGCCAACTCGGCGGGCCTTACGAGCAGTACTTC.

The CDR3, as DNA: TGTGCCAGCAGCTCGTCGGGACTAGCATGGGAGCAGTTCTTC. Translated: CASSSSGLAWEQFF. This rearrangement joins TRBV11-2 to TRBJ2-1, with TRBD2 identical over 9 bases. Unmatched junction bases numbered 8, after V lost 4 bases and J lost 10 bases. Germline CDR1 is SGHAT and CDR2 is FQNNGV. This CDR3 spans 14 amino acids. The whole variable domain, remainder taken from reference TRBV11-2 and TRBJ2-1, is EAGVAQSPRYKIIEKRQSVAFWCNPISGHATLYWYQQILGQGPKLLIQFQNNGVVDDSQLPKDRFSAERLKGVDSTLKIQPAKLEDSAVYLCASSSSGLAWEQFFGPGTRLTVL.

This clone has more than one count but fewer than ten. The chain links TRBV10-3 to TRBJ1-3; the D gene is possibly TRBD1 (5 bases). Germline V gene lookup returns CDR1 ENHRY and CDR2 SYGVKD. V was cut by 7 bases and J by 0 bases, with 10 bases left in between. This CDR3 contains 14 residues. The CDR3 sequence is CAITEGLSGNTIYF. CDR3 coding DNA: TGTGCCATCACCGAGGGACTCTCTGGAAACACCATATATTTT.

The CDR3 region has the DNA TGTGCCAGCAGCTTTAGTGCGGGATTAAGCAATCAGCCCCAGCATTTT. Translated: CASSFSAGLSNQPQHF. The chain combines TRBV11-2 with TRBJ1-5; D call uncertain. Germline CDR1 SGHAT, CDR2 FQNNGV. The CDR3 has 16 residues. V was trimmed by 3 bases and J by 1 base, leaving 13 bases between them.

V is TRBV6-6 and J is TRBJ1-2, with D possibly being TRBD1 (6 bases). Germline V lookup: CDR1 MNHNY, CDR2 SVGAGI (reference sequence). The germline V and J ends were trimmed by 6 bases and 2 bases, with 16 bases remaining between them. The CDR3 has 15 residues. CDR3 amino acids: CASSPSAGDNYGYTF. As DNA, the CDR3 is TGTGCCAGCAGCCCTTCGGCAGGGGACAACTATGGCTACACCTTC.

The V gene is TRBV7-6, the J gene TRBJ1-4; the match to TRBD1 covers 7 bases. CDR1 SGHVS and CDR2 FNYEAQ come from the germline V gene. CDR3 size: 15 residues. V trimming: 3 bases; J trimming: 0 bases; junction bases outside the gene matches: 1. CDR3 in amino acids: CASSFGTATNEKLFF. The CDR3 DNA reads as TGTGCCAGCAGCTTCGGGACAGCAACTAATGAAAAACTGTTTTTT.

The chain employs TRBV11-1 and TRBJ2-7; 9 bases are a match to TRBD1. V trimming: 3 bases; J trimming: 5 bases; junction bases outside the gene matches: 5. CDR3 length: 14 amino acids. Germline V gives CDR1 SGHAT, CDR2 FQDESV (reference sequence). The CDR3 sequence is CASSFRDRVDEQYF. The DNA of the CDR3 is TGTGCCAGCAGCTTTAGGGACAGGGTCGACGAGCAGTACTTC.

This chain links TRBV13 with TRBJ2-7; D possibly corresponds to TRBD2 (7 bases). Germline V lookup: CDR1 PRHDT, CDR2 FYEKMQ (reference sequence). This CDR3 spans 14 amino acids. V gave up 5 bases and J gave up 4 bases, with 15 bases separating them. This chain's CDR3 is CASSDGGRLYEQYF. In DNA, the CDR3 is TGTGCCAGCAGCGACGGGGGGCGTCTTTACGAGCAGTACTTC.

The rearrangement links TRBV6-5 to TRBJ2-2; a possible D gene is TRBD2 (7 bases). The V end was cut by 7 bases, the J end by 6 bases, with 18 bases between. This CDR3 region has 15 residues. Germline-derived CDR1 and CDR2 are MNHEY and SVGAGI. This chain's CDR3 is CASIIWAGASGELFF. The CDR3 bases are TGTGCCAGCATTATCTGGGCGGGGGCGTCCGGGGAGCTGTTTTTT.